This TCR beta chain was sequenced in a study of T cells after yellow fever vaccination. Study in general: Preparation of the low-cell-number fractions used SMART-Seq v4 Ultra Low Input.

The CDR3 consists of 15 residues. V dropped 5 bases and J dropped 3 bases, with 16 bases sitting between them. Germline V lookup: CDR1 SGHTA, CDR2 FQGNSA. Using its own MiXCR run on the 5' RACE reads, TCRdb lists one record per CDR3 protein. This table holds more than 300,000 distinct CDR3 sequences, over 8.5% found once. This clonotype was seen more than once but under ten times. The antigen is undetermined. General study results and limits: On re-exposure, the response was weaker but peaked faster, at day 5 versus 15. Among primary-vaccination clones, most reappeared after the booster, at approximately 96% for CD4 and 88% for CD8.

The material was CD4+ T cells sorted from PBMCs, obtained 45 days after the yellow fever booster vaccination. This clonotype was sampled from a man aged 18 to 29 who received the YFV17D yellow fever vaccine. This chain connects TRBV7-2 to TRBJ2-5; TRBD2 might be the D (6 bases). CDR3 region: CASSTHSGDKETQYF. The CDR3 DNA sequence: TGTGCCAGCAGCACCCACTCGGGGGATAAAGAGACCCAGTACTTC.